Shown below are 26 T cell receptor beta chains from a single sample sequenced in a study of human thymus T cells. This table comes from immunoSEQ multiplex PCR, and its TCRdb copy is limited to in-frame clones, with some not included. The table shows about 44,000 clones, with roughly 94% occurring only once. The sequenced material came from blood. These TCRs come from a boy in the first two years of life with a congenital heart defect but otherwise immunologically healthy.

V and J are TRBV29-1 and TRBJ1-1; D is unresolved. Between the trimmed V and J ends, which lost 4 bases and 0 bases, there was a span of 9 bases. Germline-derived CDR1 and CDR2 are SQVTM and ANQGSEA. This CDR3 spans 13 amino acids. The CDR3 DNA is TGCAGCGTTGTAGGTCGTATGAACACTGAAGCTTTCTTT. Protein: CSVVGRMNTEAFF.

The CDR3 protein is CASSLEPANTIYF. CDR3 DNA: TGTGCCAGCAGCTTAGAGCCGGCAAACACCATATATTTT. The V call is TRBV7-2, the J call TRBJ1-3; no clear D gene. CDR3 length: 13 amino acids. Germline V gene data show CDR1 as SGHTA and CDR2 as FQGNSA. V gave up 1 base and J gave up 6 bases, with 7 bases separating them.

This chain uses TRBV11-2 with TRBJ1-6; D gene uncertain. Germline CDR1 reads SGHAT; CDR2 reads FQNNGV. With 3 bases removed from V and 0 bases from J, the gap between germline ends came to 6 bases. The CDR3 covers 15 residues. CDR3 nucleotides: TGTGCCAGCAGCTTGGGGAGCTCCTATAATTCACCCCTCCACTTT. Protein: CASSLGSSYNSPLHF. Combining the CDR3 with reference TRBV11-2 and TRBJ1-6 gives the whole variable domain EAGVAQSPRYKIIEKRQSVAFWCNPISGHATLYWYQQILGQGPKLLIQFQNNGVVDDSQLPKDRFSAERLKGVDSTLKIQPAKLEDSAVYLCASSLGSSYNSPLHFGNGTRLTVT.

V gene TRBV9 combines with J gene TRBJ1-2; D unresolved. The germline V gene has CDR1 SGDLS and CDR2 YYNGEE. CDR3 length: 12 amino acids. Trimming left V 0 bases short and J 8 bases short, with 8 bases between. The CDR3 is CASSVGLMGYTF. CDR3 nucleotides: TGTGCCAGCAGCGTAGGACTTATGGGCTACACCTTC.

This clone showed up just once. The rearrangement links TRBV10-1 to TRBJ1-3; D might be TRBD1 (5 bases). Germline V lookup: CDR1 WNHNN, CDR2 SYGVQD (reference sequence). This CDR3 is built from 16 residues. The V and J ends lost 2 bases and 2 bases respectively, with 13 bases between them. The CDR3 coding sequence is TGCGCCAGCAGTGAGGCTCCTTGGGGACCTGGAAACACCATATATTTT. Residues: CASSEAPWGPGNTIYF.

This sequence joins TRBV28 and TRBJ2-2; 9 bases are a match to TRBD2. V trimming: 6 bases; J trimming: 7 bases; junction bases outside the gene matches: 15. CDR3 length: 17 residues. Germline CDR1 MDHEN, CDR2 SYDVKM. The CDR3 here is CASRPYQRGVRIGELFF. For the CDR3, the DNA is TGTGCCAGCAGGCCATATCAGCGGGGGGTCCGGATCGGGGAGCTGTTTTTT.

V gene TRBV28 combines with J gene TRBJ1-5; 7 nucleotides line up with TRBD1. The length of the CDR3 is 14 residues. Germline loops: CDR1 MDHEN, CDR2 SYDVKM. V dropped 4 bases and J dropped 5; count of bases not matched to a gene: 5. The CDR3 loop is CASSSTGTDQPQHF. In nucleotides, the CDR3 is TGTGCCAGCAGTTCTACCGGGACAGATCAGCCCCAGCATTTT.

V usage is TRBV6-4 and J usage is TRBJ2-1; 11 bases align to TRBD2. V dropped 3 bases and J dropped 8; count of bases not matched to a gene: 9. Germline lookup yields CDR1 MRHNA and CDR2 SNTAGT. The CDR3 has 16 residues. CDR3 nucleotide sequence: TGTGCCAGCAGTGATGGCCTAGCGGGGGGTTTAGATGAGCAGTTCTTC. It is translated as CASSDGLAGGLDEQFF.

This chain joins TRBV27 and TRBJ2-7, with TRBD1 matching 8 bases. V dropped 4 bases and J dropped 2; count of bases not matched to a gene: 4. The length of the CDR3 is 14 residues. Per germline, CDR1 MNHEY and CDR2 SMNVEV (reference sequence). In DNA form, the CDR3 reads TGTGCCAGCAGTTCCCGGACAGGGACCTACGAGCAGTACTTC. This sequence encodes CASSSRTGTYEQYF.

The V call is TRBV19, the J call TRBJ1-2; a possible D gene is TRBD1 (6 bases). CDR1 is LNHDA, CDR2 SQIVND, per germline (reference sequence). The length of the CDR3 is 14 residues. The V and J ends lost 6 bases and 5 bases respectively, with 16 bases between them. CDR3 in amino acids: CASSIRRGLYGYTF. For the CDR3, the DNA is TGTGCCAGTAGCATCCGACGGGGGCTATATGGCTACACCTTC.

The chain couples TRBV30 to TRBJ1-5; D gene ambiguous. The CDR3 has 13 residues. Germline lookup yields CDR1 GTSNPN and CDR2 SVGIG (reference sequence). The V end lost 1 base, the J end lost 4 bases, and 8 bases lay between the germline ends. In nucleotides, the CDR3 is TGTGCCTGGAGTGGGGGAGGGAATCAGCCCCAGCATTTT. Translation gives CAWSGGGNQPQHF.

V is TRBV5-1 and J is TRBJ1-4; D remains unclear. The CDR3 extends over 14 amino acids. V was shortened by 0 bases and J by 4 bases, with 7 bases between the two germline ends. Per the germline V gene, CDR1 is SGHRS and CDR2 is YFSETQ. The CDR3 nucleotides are TGCGCCAGCAGCTTGGGACGCGGTAATGAAAAACTGTTTTTT. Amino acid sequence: CASSLGRGNEKLFF.

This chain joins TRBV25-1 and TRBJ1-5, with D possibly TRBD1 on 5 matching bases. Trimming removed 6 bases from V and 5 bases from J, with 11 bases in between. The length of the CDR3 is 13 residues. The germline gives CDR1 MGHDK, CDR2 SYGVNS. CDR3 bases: TGTGCCAGCAGCCCGGGAGGGGATCAGCCCCAGCATTTT. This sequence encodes CASSPGGDQPQHF.

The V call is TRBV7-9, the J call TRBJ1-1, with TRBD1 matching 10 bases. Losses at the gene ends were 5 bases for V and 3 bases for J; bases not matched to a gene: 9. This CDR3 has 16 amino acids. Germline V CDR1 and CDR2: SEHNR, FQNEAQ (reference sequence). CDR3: CASSERQGARDTEAFF. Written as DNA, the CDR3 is TGTGCCAGCAGCGAACGACAGGGGGCGCGAGACACTGAAGCTTTCTTT. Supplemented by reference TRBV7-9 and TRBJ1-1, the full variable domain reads DTGVSQNPRHKITKRGQNVTFRCDPISEHNRLYWYRQTLGQGPEFLTYFQNEAQLEKSRLLSDRFSAERPKGSFSTLEIQRTEQGDSAMYLCASSERQGARDTEAFFGQGTRLTVV.

The CDR3 reads CASSVSGGAKNIQYF. The CDR3 DNA reads as TGTGCCAGCAGCGTTAGCGGGGGGGCCAAAAACATTCAGTACTTC. The V call is TRBV9, the J call TRBJ2-4; 10 bases match TRBD2. The trim removed 2 bases at V and 1 base at J, leaving 0 bases unmatched. This CDR3 region has 15 residues. Per the germline V gene, CDR1 is SGDLS and CDR2 is YYNGEE.

CDR3: CASSLTLEQYF. In nucleotides, the CDR3 is TGTGCCAGCAGCTTAACGCTCGAGCAGTACTTC. The J gene is TRBJ2-7, the V gene TRBV7-2; D not certain. Trimming took 2 bases from V and 6 from J, leaving 5 bases between them. Germline V gives CDR1 SGHTA, CDR2 FQGNSA. The CDR3 length is 11 residues.

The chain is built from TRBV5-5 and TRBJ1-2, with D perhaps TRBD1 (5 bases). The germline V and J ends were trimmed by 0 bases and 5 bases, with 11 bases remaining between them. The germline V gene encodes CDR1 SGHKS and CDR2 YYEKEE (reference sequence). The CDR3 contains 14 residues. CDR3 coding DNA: TGTGCCAGCAGCTTGGCCGGGACTGCTTATGGCTACACCTTC. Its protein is CASSLAGTAYGYTF.

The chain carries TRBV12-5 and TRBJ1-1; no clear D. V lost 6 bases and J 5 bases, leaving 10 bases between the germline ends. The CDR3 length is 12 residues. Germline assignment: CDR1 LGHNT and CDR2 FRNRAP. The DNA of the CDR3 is TGTGCTAGTGGCTTAGGGTGGACTGAAGCTTTCTTT. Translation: CASGLGWTEAFF.

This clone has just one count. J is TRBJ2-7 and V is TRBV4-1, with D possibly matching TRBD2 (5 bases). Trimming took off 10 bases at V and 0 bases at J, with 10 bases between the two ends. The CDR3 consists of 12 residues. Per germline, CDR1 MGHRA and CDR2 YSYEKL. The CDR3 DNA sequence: TGCGCCACTCCCCGGGGCTCCTACGAGCAGTACTTC. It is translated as CATPRGSYEQYF.

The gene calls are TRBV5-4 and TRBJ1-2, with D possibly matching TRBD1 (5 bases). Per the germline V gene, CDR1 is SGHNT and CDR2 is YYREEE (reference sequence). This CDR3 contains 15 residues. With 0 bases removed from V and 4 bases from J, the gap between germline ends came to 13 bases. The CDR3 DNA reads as TGTGCCAGCAGCTTGGCCCCCAGGGAGTCCTATGGCTACACCTTC. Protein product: CASSLAPRESYGYTF.

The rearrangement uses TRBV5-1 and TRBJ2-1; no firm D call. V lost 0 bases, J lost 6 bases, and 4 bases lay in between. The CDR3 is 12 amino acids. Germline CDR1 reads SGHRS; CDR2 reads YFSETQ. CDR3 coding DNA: TGCGCCAGCAGCTTGGCGGGCAATGAGCAGTTCTTC. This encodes CASSLAGNEQFF.

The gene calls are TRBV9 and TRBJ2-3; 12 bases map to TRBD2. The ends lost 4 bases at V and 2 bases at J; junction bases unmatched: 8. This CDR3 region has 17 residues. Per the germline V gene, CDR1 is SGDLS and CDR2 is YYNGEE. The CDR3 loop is CASSSRTSGEITDTQYF. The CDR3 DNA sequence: TGTGCCAGCAGCTCCCGGACTAGCGGGGAAATCACAGATACGCAGTATTTT.

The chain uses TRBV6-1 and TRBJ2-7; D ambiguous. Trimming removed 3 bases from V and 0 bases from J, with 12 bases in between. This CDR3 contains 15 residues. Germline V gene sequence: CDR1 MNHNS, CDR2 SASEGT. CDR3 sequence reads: CASSEGPRSSYEQYF. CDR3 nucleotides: TGTGCCAGCAGTGAGGGTCCGAGGAGCTCCTACGAGCAGTACTTC.

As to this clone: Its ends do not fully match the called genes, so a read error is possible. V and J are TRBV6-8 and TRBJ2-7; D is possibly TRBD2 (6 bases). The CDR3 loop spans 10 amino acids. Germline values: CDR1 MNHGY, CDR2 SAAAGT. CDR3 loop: CASSDLTGSF. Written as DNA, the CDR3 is TGTGCCAGCAGTGATTTGACCGGGAGCTTC.

The CDR3 is CASIHGTGNNYGYTF. DNA for the CDR3: TGTGCCAGCATCCACGGGACGGGGAACAACTATGGCTACACCTTC. The V gene is TRBV28, the J gene TRBJ1-2; D is possibly TRBD1 (5 bases). Trimming pared 7 bases from V and 2 bases from J, leaving 17 bases between. Looked up from germline, CDR1 is MDHEN and CDR2 is SYDVKM. The CDR3 consists of 15 residues.

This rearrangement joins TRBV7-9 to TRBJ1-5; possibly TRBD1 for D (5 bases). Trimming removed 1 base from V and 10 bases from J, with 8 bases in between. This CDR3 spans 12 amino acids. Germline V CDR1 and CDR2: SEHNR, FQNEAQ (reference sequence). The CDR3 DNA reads TGTGCCAGCAGCTTAGGGGGGGAACCCCAGCATTTT. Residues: CASSLGGEPQHF.